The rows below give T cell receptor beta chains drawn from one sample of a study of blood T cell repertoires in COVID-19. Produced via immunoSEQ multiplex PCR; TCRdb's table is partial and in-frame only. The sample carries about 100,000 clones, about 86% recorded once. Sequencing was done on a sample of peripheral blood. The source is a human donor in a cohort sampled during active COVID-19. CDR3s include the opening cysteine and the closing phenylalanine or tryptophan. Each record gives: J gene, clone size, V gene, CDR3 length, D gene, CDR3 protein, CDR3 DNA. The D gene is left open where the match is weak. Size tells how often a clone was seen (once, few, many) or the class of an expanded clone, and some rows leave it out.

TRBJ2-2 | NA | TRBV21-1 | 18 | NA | CASSNRLHRVGNTGELFF | TGTGCCAGCAGCAACAGACTTCACAGGGTGGGGAACACCGGGGAGCTGTTTTTT
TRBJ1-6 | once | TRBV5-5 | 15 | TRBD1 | CASSSGQGWNSPLHF | TGTGCCAGCAGCTCGGGACAGGGGTGGAATTCACCCCTCCACTTT
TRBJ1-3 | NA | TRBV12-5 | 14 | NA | CASGPGDSGNTIYF | TGTGCTAGTGGCCCCGGGGACTCTGGAAACACCATATATTTT
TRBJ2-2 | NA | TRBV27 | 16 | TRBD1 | CASSRTGQGAAGELFF | TGTGCCAGCAGTCGAACGGGACAGGGGGCCGCCGGGGAGCTGTTTTTT
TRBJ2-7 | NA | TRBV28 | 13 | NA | CASSSPHPGPKYF | TGTGCCAGCAGTTCCCCCCACCCTGGGCCTAAGTACTTC
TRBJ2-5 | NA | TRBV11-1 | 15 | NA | CASSLAHNRKETQYF | TGTGCCAGCAGCTTAGCGCATAACAGAAAAGAGACCCAGTACTTC
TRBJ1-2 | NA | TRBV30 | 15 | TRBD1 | CAWSARRGRSGGYTF | TGTGCCTGGAGTGCGCGCAGGGGGCGCTCTGGTGGCTACACCTTC
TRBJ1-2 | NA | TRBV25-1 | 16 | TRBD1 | CASSEPPGQGVYGYTF | TGTGCCAGCAGTGAACCTCCGGGACAGGGAGTCTATGGCTACACCTTC
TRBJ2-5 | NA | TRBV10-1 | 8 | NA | CPGETQYF | TGTCCGGGAGAGACCCAGTACTTC
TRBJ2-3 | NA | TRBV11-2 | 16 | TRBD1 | CASSKRQGAPPHTQYF | TGTGCCAGCAGCAAAAGACAGGGGGCCCCACCGCATACGCAGTATTTT
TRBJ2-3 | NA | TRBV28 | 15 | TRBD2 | CASSILAGTTDTQYF | TGTGCCAGCAGTATACTAGCGGGGACCACAGATACGCAGTATTTT
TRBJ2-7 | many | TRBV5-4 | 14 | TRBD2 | CASSFEREGYEQYF | TGTGCCAGCAGCTTCGAGCGGGAGGGGTACGAGCAGTACTTC
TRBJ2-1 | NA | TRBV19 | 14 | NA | CASSRESLYNEQFF | TGTGCCAGTAGTCGGGAGAGCTTATACAATGAGCAGTTCTTC
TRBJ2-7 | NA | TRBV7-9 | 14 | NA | CASKKAETAYEQYF | TGTGCCAGTAAAAAAGCGGAGACGGCCTACGAGCAGTACTTC
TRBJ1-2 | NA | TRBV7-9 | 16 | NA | CASSRQNQGVGYGYTF | TGTGCCAGCAGCCGCCAAAACCAGGGTGTTGGCTATGGCTACACCTTC
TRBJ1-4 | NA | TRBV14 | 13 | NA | CASSQITDEKLFF | TGTGCCAGCAGCCAAATAACAGATGAAAAACTGTTTTTT
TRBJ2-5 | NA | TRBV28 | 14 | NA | CASSLRGIRETQYF | TGTGCCAGCAGTTTAAGGGGGATCCGGGAGACCCAGTACTTC
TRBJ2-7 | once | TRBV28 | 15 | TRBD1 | CASSSIGTGAYEQYF | TGTGCCAGCAGTTCGATCGGGACAGGGGCCTACGAGCAGTACTTC
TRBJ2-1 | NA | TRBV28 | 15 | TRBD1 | CASSWLGQGAVEQFF | TGTGCCAGCAGTTGGCTGGGACAGGGGGCTGTCGAGCAGTTCTTC
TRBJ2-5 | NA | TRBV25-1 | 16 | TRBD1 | CASSALSTGVEETQYF | TGTGCCAGCAGTGCCTTATCGACAGGGGTCGAGGAGACCCAGTACTTC
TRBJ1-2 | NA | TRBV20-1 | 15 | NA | CSASPLGGWDYGYTF | TGCAGTGCTAGTCCTCTGGGGGGGTGGGACTATGGCTACACCTTC
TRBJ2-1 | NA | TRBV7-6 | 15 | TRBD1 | CASSPTPGQVNEQFF | TGTGCCAGCAGCCCTACACCGGGACAGGTTAATGAGCAGTTCTTC
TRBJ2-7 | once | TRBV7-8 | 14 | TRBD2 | CASSLLAGPDEQYF | TGTGCCAGCAGCCTCCTAGCGGGACCCGACGAGCAGTACTTC
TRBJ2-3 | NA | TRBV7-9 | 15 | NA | CASSQRRVGLDTQYF | TGTGCCAGCAGCCAGAGGCGGGTGGGCTTGGATACGCAGTATTTT
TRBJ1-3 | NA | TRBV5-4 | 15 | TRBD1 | CASSFDRVTGNTIYF | TGTGCCAGCAGCTTCGACAGGGTCACTGGAAACACCATATATTTT
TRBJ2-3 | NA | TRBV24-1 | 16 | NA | CATSQGRQGGTDTQYF | TGTGCCACCAGTCAAGGGAGGCAGGGTGGCACAGATACGCAGTATTTT
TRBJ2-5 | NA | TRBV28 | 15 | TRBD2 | CASNQAGVGQETQYF | TGTGCCAGCAATCAAGCGGGAGTCGGACAAGAGACCCAGTACTTC
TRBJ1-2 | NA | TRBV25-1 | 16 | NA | CASTLSSAGGGNGYTF | TGTGCCAGCACCCTAAGCTCGGCCGGGGGAGGCAATGGCTACACCTTC
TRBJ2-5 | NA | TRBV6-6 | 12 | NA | CASRASRETQYF | TGTGCCAGCCGGGCTAGCCGCGAGACCCAGTACTTC
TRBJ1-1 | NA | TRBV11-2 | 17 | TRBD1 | CASSLDEWTGVNTEAFF | TGTGCCAGCAGCTTAGATGAATGGACAGGGGTGAACACTGAAGCTTTCTTT
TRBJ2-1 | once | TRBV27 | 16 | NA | CASSRERVGYNNEQFF | TGTGCCAGCAGCCGAGAGCGGGTGGGGTATAACAATGAGCAGTTCTTC
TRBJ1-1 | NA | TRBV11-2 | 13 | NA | CASSLSGREGAFF | TGTGCCAGCAGCTTATCAGGCAGGGAAGGAGCTTTCTTT
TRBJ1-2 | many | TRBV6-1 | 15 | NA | CASSEGESLSSGYTF | TGTGCCAGCAGTGAAGGAGAGAGTTTATCCTCTGGCTACACCTTC
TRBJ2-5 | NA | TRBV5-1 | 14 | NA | CASSYGTQKETQYF | TGCGCCAGCAGCTACGGGACACAAAAAGAGACCCAGTACTTC
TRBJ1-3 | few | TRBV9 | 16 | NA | CASSEPTAMYGNTIYF | TGTGCCAGCAGCGAGCCGACAGCTATGTATGGAAACACCATATATTTT
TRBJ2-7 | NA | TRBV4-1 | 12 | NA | CASSQAGYEQYF | TGCGCCAGCAGCCAAGCGGGTTACGAGCAGTACTTC
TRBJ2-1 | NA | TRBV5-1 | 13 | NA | CASSPLDTNEQFF | TGCGCCAGCAGCCCACTGGACACTAATGAGCAGTTCTTC
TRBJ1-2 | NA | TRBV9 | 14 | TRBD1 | CASSGGQGAHGYTF | TGTGCCAGCAGCGGTGGCCAGGGGGCGCATGGCTACACCTTC
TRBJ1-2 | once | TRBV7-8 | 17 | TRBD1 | CASSLGDPGQGARGYTF | TGTGCCAGCAGCTTAGGGGACCCGGGACAGGGGGCGCGAGGCTACACCTTC
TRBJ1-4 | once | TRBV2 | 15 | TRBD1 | CASSIRQGANEKLFF | TGTGCCAGCAGTATTCGACAGGGGGCTAATGAAAAACTGTTTTTT
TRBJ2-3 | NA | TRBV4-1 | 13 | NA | CASSLRDTDTQYF | TGCGCCAGCAGCCTGCGCGACACAGATACGCAGTATTTT
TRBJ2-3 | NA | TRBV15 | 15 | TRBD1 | CATSRYRGITDTQYF | TGTGCCACCAGCAGGTACAGGGGGATCACAGATACGCAGTATTTT
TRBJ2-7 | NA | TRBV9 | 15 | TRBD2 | CASSVTSGASYEQYF | TGTGCCAGCAGCGTAACAAGCGGGGCTTCCTACGAGCAGTACTTC
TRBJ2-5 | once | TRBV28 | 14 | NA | CASSARQAQETQYF | TGTGCCAGCAGCGCCCGTCAGGCGCAAGAGACCCAGTACTTC
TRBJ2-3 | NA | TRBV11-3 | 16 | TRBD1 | CASSLTGTGVSDTQYF | TGTGCCAGCAGCTTAACCGGGACAGGGGTATCAGATACGCAGTATTTT
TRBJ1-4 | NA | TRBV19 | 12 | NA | CASSTAGAQLFF | TGTGCCAGTAGTACTGCAGGGGCGCAACTGTTTTTT
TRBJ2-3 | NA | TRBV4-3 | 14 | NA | CASSQDRFPDTQYF | TGCGCCAGCAGCCAAGACCGGTTCCCAGATACGCAGTATTTT
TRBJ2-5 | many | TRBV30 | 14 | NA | CAWRGSPSGETQYF | TGTGCCTGGAGGGGATCTCCTTCGGGGGAGACCCAGTACTTC
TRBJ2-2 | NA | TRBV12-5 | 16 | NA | CAGPRRGGKGTGELFF | TGTGCGGGGCCACGGCGGGGAGGTAAAGGTACTGGGGAGCTGTTTTTT